Listed here are 27 T cell receptor beta chains from one sample, sequenced in a study of response to subunit inactivated influenza vaccine. MiXCR, applied by TCRdb to the RT-PCR reads, yields one record per CDR3 protein. The data contain roughly 700,000 distinct CDR3 sequences, approximately 14% of them singletons. The sequencing here drew on PBMCs from blood, taken 11 to 12 days after vaccination. These receptors all come from a man between 50 and 59 years old who received an inactivated influenza vaccine.

The V call is TRBV25-1, the J call TRBJ1-1; 7 nucleotides line up with TRBD1. Germline V lookup: CDR1 MGHDK, CDR2 SYGVNS. Trimming at V came to 2 bases and at J to 5 bases, leaving 8 bases not matched to a gene. This CDR3 has 15 residues. CDR3 bases: TGTGCCAGCAGTGAAGGCGGCAGGGGGAGGACTGAAGCTTTCTTT. Translating it yields CASSEGGRGRTEAFF.

This clonotype was seen repeatedly, ten times or more. V is TRBV10-3 and J is TRBJ2-7, with unresolved D. V dropped 0 bases and J dropped 3 bases, with 9 bases sitting between them. The germline gives CDR1 ENHRY, CDR2 SYGVKD. The CDR3 is 14 amino acids. CDR3 in amino acids: CAISESRQNYEQYF. The CDR3 DNA sequence: TGTGCCATCAGTGAGTCGCGGCAGAACTACGAGCAGTACTTC.

This clonotype was counted ten times or more. V and J are TRBV7-9 and TRBJ2-3, with D hard to call. The length of the CDR3 is 15 residues. Deletions cut 5 bases from V and 0 bases from J, with 12 bases between. Germline V lookup: CDR1 SEHNR, CDR2 FQNEAQ (reference sequence). CDR3 DNA sequence: TGTGCCAGCAGCCCGGTAACCGGGAGCACAGATACGCAGTATTTT. Its protein product is CASSPVTGSTDTQYF.

This clonotype was counted between two and nine times. V and J are TRBV15 and TRBJ1-1, with TRBD1 matching 9 bases. CDR1 and CDR2 from the germline V gene are LNHNV and YYDKDF (reference sequence). The CDR3 consists of 16 residues. J gave up 4 bases and V 3 bases, and 9 bases lay outside the gene matches. In nucleotides, the CDR3 is TGTGCCACCAGCAGTGGAGACAGGGGGTACGGCACTGAAGCTTTCTTT. This encodes CATSSGDRGYGTEAFF.

This clonotype was observed a few times. The chain joins TRBV7-9 to TRBJ2-7; D unclear. This CDR3 spans 12 amino acids. The germline V gene has CDR1 SEHNR and CDR2 FQNEAQ (reference sequence). The germline V and J ends were trimmed by 0 bases and 6 bases, with 6 bases remaining between them. For the CDR3, the DNA is TGTGCCAGCAGCTTAGCGCTAAGCGAGCAGTACTTC. This encodes CASSLALSEQYF.

This chain connects TRBV18 to TRBJ1-5, with 9 bases lining up with TRBD1. The CDR3 is 14 residues long. Germline V gives CDR1 KGHSH, CDR2 LQKENI. The J segment lost 7 bases and the V segment lost 5 bases, leaving 6 bases of the junction unmatched. The CDR3: CASSSTGGDQPQHF. CDR3 DNA: TGTGCCAGCTCATCGACAGGGGGTGACCAGCCCCAGCATTTT.

The chain combines TRBV7-2 with TRBJ2-7, with 8 bases that match TRBD2. After removal of 1 base from V and 2 bases from J, the junction contained 4 bases not matched to a gene. CDR3 length equals 15 residues. Germline V gene data show CDR1 as SGHTA and CDR2 as FQGNSA. Here the CDR3 DNA reads TGTGCCAGCAGCTTAGAGGGGACTAGAGCCTACGAGCAGTACTTC. Amino acid sequence: CASSLEGTRAYEQYF. The full variable domain, in which reference TRBV7-2 and TRBJ2-7 provide the parts outside the CDR3, is GAGVSQSPSNKVTEKGKDVELRCDPISGHTALYWYRQSLGQGLEFLIYFQGNSAPDKSGLPSDRFSAERTGGSVSTLTIQRTQQEDSAVYLCASSLEGTRAYEQYFGPGTRLTVT.

The rearrangement joins TRBV5-1 to TRBJ1-2; weak D call: TRBD1 (6 bases). Between the trimmed V and J ends, which lost 4 bases and 2 bases, there was a span of 9 bases. This CDR3 has 13 residues. Germline CDR1 is SGHRS and CDR2 is YFSETQ. CDR3 nucleotides: TGCGCCAGCAGCGATGGGGGCAACTATGGCTACACCTTC. Encoded protein: CASSDGGNYGYTF.

This clonotype was seen a few times. The rearrangement uses TRBV6-5 and TRBJ2-7; weak D call: TRBD2 (5 bases). CDR1 is MNHEY, CDR2 SVGAGI, per germline. The V end was cut by 6 bases, the J end by 1 base, with 13 bases between. The CDR3 is 14 amino acids. This CDR3 reads CASSYGERSYEQYF. The CDR3 DNA sequence: TGTGCCAGCAGCTATGGAGAGCGGTCCTACGAGCAGTACTTC.

This chain links TRBV5-1 with TRBJ1-2, with 8 bases lining up with TRBD1. Germline V lookup: CDR1 SGHRS, CDR2 YFSETQ. Losses at the gene ends were 4 bases for V and 1 base for J; bases not matched to a gene: 9. The CDR3 has 16 residues. The CDR3 DNA sequence: TGCGCCAGCAGCCCTCCAATGGGACAGGATAACTATGGCTACACCTTC. Its protein product is CASSPPMGQDNYGYTF.

Remarks on this clonotype: This could be a read error, since a much larger clone is one nucleotide away. This chain joins TRBV2 and TRBJ1-4; D gene unclear. V was cut by 8 bases and J by 6 bases, with 13 bases left in between. The CDR3 totals 13 residues. Germline CDR1 SNHLY, CDR2 FYNNEI. The DNA for the CDR3 is TGTGCCAGCGGCCCGAATACGGATGAAAAACTGTTTTTT. It is translated as CASGPNTDEKLFF.

This clonotype was counted between two and nine times. This chain joins TRBV3-1 and TRBJ2-3; D is uncertain. Trimming removed 4 bases from V and 2 bases from J, with 13 bases in between. The CDR3 has 15 amino acids. The germline gives CDR1 LGHDT, CDR2 YNNKEL (reference sequence). The CDR3 DNA sequence: TGTGCCAGCAGCCCCCACCCGGGTCTCACAGATACGCAGTATTTT. Its protein product is CASSPHPGLTDTQYF.

This sequence joins TRBV28 and TRBJ2-4, with D perhaps matching TRBD1 or TRBD2 (5 bases each). The germline CDR1 and CDR2 sequences are MDHEN and SYDVKM. This CDR3 spans 14 amino acids. Trimming shortened V by 4 bases and J by 7 bases, and 14 bases separated the two germline ends. The CDR3 loop reads CASSSTGSGNIQYF. In DNA, the CDR3 is TGTGCCAGCAGTTCGACGGGGTCAGGGAACATTCAGTACTTC.

This clonotype was detected many times. The V and J genes are TRBV7-8 and TRBJ2-3; D may be TRBD2 (6 bases). The CDR3 is 14 residues long. Germline-derived CDR1 and CDR2 are SGHVS and FQNEAQ. V was clipped by 6 bases and J by 1 base, with 11 bases between them. The CDR3 loop is CASRGGRGTDTQYF. In DNA form, the CDR3 reads TGTGCCAGCAGGGGAGGACGGGGCACAGATACGCAGTATTTT.

The V gene is TRBV29-1, the J gene TRBJ1-2, with D tentatively TRBD1 (5 bases). Germline V gene lookup returns CDR1 SQVTM and CDR2 ANQGSEA. Trimming removed 4 bases from V and 6 bases from J, with 9 bases in between. The CDR3 is 11 residues long. The CDR3 DNA follows: TGCAGCGTTGGGGACGCTAATGGCTACACCTTC. As protein: CSVGDANGYTF.

This clonotype turned up a few times. The genes are TRBV20-1 and TRBJ2-4; TRBD2 might be the D (6 bases). This CDR3 contains 14 residues. CDR1 and CDR2 (germline): DFQATT, SNEGSKA (reference sequence). V lost 1 base and J lost 6, with 13 bases in between. CDR3: CSARGRGNGNIQYF. The CDR3, as DNA: TGCAGTGCTAGAGGCCGGGGGAATGGAAACATTCAGTACTTC.

The chain employs TRBV3-1 and TRBJ2-7, with D maybe TRBD2 (5 bases). The V gene lost 0 bases and the J gene lost 12 bases, with 15 bases spanning the gap. The CDR3 covers 13 residues. Germline V gene sequence: CDR1 LGHDT, CDR2 YNNKEL (reference sequence). The CDR3 reads CASSQEVGSTMYF. The CDR3 DNA follows: TGTGCCAGCAGCCAAGAGGTAGGGAGTACGATGTACTTC.

This clonotype came up a few times. The rearrangement links TRBV20-1 to TRBJ1-2; D remains ambiguous. With 1 base removed from V and 2 bases from J, the gap between germline ends came to 8 bases. CDR1 and CDR2 (germline): DFQATT, SNEGSKA (reference sequence). CDR3 length: 13 amino acids. In nucleotides, the CDR3 is TGCAGTGCTAGAGGGGTGAGGAACTATGGCTACACCTTC. Translated, it gives CSARGVRNYGYTF.

In the case of this clonotype: The junction and the germline gene differ at one end; a read error may be behind it. The rearrangement joins TRBV7-6 to TRBJ1-4; tentative D call: TRBD1 (5 bases). The CDR3 has 14 amino acids. Germline CDR1 SGHVS, CDR2 FNYEAQ. CDR3 residues: CANSLLGDNEKLFF. The CDR3 coding sequence is TGTGCCAACAGCTTATTAGGGGATAATGAAAAACTGTTTTTT.

This clonotype turned up a few times. The J gene is TRBJ2-1, the V gene TRBV3-1; D could derive from TRBD1 or TRBD2 (6 bases each). V was shortened by 4 bases and J by 12 bases, with 16 bases between the two germline ends. Germline CDR1 reads LGHDT; CDR2 reads YNNKEL (reference sequence). This CDR3 is 13 amino acids long. CDR3 coding DNA: TGTGCCAGCAGCCGCGGGACAAAGCAACGGCAGTTCTTC. Translating gives CASSRGTKQRQFF.

V is TRBV12-3 or TRBV12-4 and J is TRBJ1-6, with unresolved D. Trimming removed 2 bases at V and 7 bases at J, with 15 bases between. The CDR3 is 16 amino acids. The CDR3: CASSLRSSLLNSPLHF. As DNA, the CDR3 is TGTGCCAGCAGTTTACGGTCCTCTCTCCTCAATTCACCCCTCCACTTT.

This clonotype was recorded a few times. V is TRBV7-2 and J is TRBJ2-6; 9 nucleotides agree with TRBD1. This CDR3 has 16 residues. In germline, CDR1 is SGHTA, CDR2 FQGNSA. Trimming cost V 6 bases and J 2 bases; bases outside gene matches: 5. The CDR3 DNA is TGTGCCAGCAGGGTCACAGGGGGCGCTGGGGCCAACGTCCTGACTTTC. This encodes CASRVTGGAGANVLTF.

This clonotype has more than one count but fewer than ten. The gene calls are TRBV6-2 or TRBV6-3 and TRBJ2-2, with a possible D match to TRBD1 (7 bases). CDR3 length: 16 amino acids. The germline gives CDR1 MNHEY, CDR2 SVGEGT. Trimming left V 6 bases short and J 0 bases short, with 14 bases between. CDR3 loop: CASREGGTANTGELFF. CDR3 in DNA: TGTGCCAGCAGAGAAGGCGGGACAGCGAACACCGGGGAGCTGTTTTTT.

This clonotype was seen a few times. The chain combines TRBV18 with TRBJ2-5; D gene uncertain. CDR1 KGHSH and CDR2 LQKENI come from the germline V gene. With 4 bases removed from V and 6 bases from J, the gap between germline ends came to 6 bases. The CDR3 is made up of 11 amino acids. CDR3 loop: CASSQEQTQYF. The CDR3 bases are TGTGCCAGCTCACAGGAACAGACCCAGTACTTC.

The chain is built from TRBV7-2 and TRBJ2-1, with no clear D. V lost 7 bases, J lost 0 bases, and 10 bases lay in between. This CDR3 is 14 amino acids long. Germline V gene lookup returns CDR1 SGHTA and CDR2 FQGNSA. CDR3: CASNGRNSYNEQFF. The CDR3, as DNA: TGTGCCAGCAATGGACGGAACTCCTACAATGAGCAGTTCTTC.

The J gene is TRBJ2-2, the V gene TRBV20-1, with 9 nucleotides matching TRBD2. Trimming removed 0 bases from V and 6 bases from J; junction bases left unmatched: 5. The germline CDR1 and CDR2 sequences are DFQATT and SNEGSKA (reference sequence). The length of the CDR3 is 15 residues. The CDR3 DNA reads as TGCAGTGCTAGAGAACTAGCGGGCCCTCCCGGGGAGCTGTTTTTT. It specifies CSARELAGPPGELFF.

This clonotype appeared a few times. V and J are TRBV4-2 and TRBJ2-1; 11 bases are shared with TRBD2. The CDR3 consists of 16 residues. CDR1 LGHNA and CDR2 YNFKEQ come from the germline V gene. With 0 bases clipped from V and 2 bases from J, the junction kept 0 bases outside the gene matches. The CDR3 reads CASSQEGLAAYNEQFF. CDR3 bases: TGTGCCAGCAGCCAAGAGGGACTAGCGGCCTACAATGAGCAGTTCTTC.